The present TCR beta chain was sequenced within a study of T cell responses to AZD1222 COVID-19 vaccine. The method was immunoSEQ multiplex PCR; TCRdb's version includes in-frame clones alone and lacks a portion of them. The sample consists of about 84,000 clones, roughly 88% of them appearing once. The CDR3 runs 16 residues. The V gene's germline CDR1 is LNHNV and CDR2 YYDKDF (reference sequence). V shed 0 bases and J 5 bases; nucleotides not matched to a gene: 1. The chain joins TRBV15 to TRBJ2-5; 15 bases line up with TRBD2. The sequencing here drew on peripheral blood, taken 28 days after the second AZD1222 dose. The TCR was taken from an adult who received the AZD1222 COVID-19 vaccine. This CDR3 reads CATSREGTSGGETQYF. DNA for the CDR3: TGTGCCACCAGCAGAGAGGGGACTAGCGGGGGGGAGACCCAGTACTTC.